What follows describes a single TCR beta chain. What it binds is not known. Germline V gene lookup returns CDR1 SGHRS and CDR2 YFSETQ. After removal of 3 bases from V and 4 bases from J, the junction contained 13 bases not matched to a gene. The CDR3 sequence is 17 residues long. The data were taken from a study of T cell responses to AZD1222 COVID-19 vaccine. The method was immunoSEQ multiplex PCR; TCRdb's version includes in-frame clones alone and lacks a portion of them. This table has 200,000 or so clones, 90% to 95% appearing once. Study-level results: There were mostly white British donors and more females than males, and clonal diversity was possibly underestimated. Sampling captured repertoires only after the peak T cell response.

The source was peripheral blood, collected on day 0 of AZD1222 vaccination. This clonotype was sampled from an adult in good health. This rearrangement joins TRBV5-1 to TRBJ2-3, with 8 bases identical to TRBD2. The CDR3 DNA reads TGCGCCAGCAGCTCCCGGGGGAGCGGGAGTCACGCAGATACGCAGTATTTT. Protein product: CASSSRGSGSHADTQYF.